The sequence of this T cell receptor (beta chain) was determined in a study of blood T cell repertoires in COVID-19. In the study overall: The cDNA or gDNA used as material had been derived from T cells, B-cell-depleted T cells, or PBMCs.

Clones were sequenced by immunoSEQ multiplex PCR, and TCRdb holds only the in-frame ones, with some missing. The table records some 240,000 clones, roughly 88% of them present only once. The CDR3 length is 14 residues. Trimming pared 2 bases from V and 5 bases from J, leaving 9 bases between. The germline gives CDR1 MDHEN, CDR2 SYDVKM. Sequenced input: peripheral blood. The V and J genes are TRBV28 and TRBJ1-4, with D hard to call. The TCR was taken from a man aged 50-60 years with active or convalescent COVID-19. The DNA of the CDR3 is TGTGCCAGCAGTTTAACGGGAGGGAATGAAAAACTGTTTTTT. It codes for CASSLTGGNEKLFF.